The subject of this entry is one TCR beta chain. The antigen remains unidentified. This sample was included in a study of T cell responses to AZD1222 COVID-19 vaccine. The overall study: Analyses pooled second doses at about 4 or about 12 weeks.

This CDR3 region has 16 residues. From germline, CDR1 is SGHNT and CDR2 YYREEE (reference sequence). J gave up 1 base and V 2 bases, and 7 bases lay outside the gene matches. General study findings and limits: Spike-specific TCR breadth and depth grew following two AZD1222 doses. Dominant CD4 TCR responses targeted spike regions 160-218 and 743-854.

Generated by immunoSEQ multiplex PCR, the TCRdb table keeps only in-frame clones and is missing some. Counted here are about 130,000 clones, about 87% occurring once; the ten biggest clones make up roughly 10%. Sequenced here: peripheral blood, sampled on day 0 of AZD1222 vaccination. This receptor was obtained from an adult in good health. V gene TRBV5-4 combines with J gene TRBJ2-3, with 7 bases that match TRBD2. As DNA, the CDR3 is TGTGCCAGCAGCTTATTTGGGGGGGGTGGCACAGATACGCAGTATTTT. It translates to CASSLFGGGGTDTQYF.